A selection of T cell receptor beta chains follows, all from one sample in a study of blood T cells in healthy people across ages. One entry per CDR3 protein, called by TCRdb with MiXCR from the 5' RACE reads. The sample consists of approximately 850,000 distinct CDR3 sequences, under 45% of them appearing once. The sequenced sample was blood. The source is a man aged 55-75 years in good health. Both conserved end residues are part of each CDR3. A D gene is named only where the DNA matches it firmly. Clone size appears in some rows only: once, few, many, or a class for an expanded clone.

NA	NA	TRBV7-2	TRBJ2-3	CASSPRLDTQYF	TGTGCCAGCAGCCCAAGGCTAGATACGCAGTATTTT
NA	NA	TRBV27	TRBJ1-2	CASKGGSNFGYTF	TGTGCCAGCAAAGGGGGGTCTAACTTTGGCTACACCTTC
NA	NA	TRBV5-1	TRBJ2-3	CASSWDGSTDTQYF	TGCGCCAGCAGCTGGGACGGCAGCACAGATACGCAGTATTTT
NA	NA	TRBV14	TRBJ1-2	CASSQDANYGYTF	TGTGCCAGCAGCCAAGACGCTAACTATGGCTACACCTTC
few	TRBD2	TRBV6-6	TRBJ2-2	CASSYALAGAGELFF	TGTGCCAGCAGTTACGCGCTAGCGGGGGCCGGGGAGCTGTTTTTT
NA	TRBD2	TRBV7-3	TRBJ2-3	CASSLWSSGGYTGTQYF	TGTGCCAGCAGCTTATGGTCTAGCGGGGGGTACACAGGTACGCAGTATTTT
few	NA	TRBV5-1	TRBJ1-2	CASSSHRVHGYTF	TGCGCCAGCAGCTCGCACAGGGTTCATGGCTACACCTTC
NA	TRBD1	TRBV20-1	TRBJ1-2	CSARDRDRGNYGYTF	TGCAGTGCTAGAGATCGGGACAGGGGAAACTATGGCTACACCTTC
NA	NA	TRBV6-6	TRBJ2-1	CASSYRQNYNEQFF	TGCGCCAGCAGTTACAGGCAGAACTACAATGAGCAGTTCTTC
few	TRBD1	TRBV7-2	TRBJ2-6	CASSSTGLLPGANVLTF	TGTGCCAGCAGCTCGACAGGGCTCCTTCCTGGGGCCAACGTCCTGACTTTC
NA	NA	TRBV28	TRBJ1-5	CASKVGGNQPQHF	TGTGCCAGCAAGGTGGGCGGAAATCAGCCCCAGCATTTT
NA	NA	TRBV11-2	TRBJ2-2	CASSFTAANTGELFF	TGTGCTAGCAGCTTTACGGCGGCGAACACCGGGGAGCTGTTTTTT
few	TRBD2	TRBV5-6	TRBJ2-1	CASSRGLAGTAYNEQFF	TGTGCCAGCAGCCGGGGGCTAGCGGGGACCGCCTACAATGAGCAGTTCTTC
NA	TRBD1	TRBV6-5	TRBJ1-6	CASSTPGQGSSPLHF	TGTGCCAGCAGCACTCCGGGACAGGGTTCTTCACCCCTCCACTTT
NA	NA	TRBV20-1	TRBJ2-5	CSASLWEPTYQETQYF	TGCAGTGCTAGCCTGTGGGAGCCAACGTACCAAGAGACCCAGTACTTC
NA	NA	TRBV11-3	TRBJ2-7	CASSLVRPGQGEQYF	TGTGCCAGCAGCTTAGTTCGTCCAGGCCAGGGGGAGCAGTACTTC
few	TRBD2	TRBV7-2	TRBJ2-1	CASSLVRGYSYNEQFF	TGTGCCAGCAGCTTAGTGCGGGGGTACTCCTACAATGAGCAGTTCTTC
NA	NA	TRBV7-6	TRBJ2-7	CASSLAAGFYEQYF	TGTGCCAGCAGCTTAGCGGCGGGGTTCTACGAGCAGTACTTC
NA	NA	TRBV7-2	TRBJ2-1	CASSFGLRTGEQFF	TGTGCCAGCAGCTTTGGTCTTAGGACCGGTGAGCAGTTCTTC
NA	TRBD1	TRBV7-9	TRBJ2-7	CASSSPRGLGSYEQYF	TGTGCCAGCAGTTCCCCCAGGGGGTTGGGATCCTACGAGCAGTACTTC
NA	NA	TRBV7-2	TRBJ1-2	CASSSGRQNYGYTF	TGTGCCAGCAGCTCAGGAAGGCAGAACTATGGCTACACCTTC
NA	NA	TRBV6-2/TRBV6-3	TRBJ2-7	CASSLTVYNEQYF	TGTGCCAGCAGCTTGACAGTATACAATGAGCAGTACTTC
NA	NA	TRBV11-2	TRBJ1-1	CASSELRTANTEAFF	TGTGCCAGCAGCGAACTACGGACAGCGAACACTGAAGCTTTCTTT
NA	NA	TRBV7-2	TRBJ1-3	CASSYRVLAGNTIYF	TGTGCCAGCAGTTACAGGGTGTTGGCTGGAAACACCATATATTTT
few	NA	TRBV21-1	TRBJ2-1	CASKSGQKIYNEQFF	TGTGCCAGCAAATCGGGACAGAAAATTTACAATGAGCAGTTCTTC
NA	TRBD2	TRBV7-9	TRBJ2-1	CASSLGEGNYNEQFF	TGTGCCAGCAGCTTAGGGGAGGGGAACTACAATGAGCAGTTCTTC
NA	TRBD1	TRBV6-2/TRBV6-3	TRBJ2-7	CASNNRGPYEQYF	TGTGCCAGCAATAACAGGGGACCCTACGAGCAGTACTTC
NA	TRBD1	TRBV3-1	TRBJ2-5	CASSSPGQGRRAQETQYF	TGTGCCAGCAGCAGCCCGGGACAGGGAAGGAGGGCCCAAGAGACCCAGTACTTC
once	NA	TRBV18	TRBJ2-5	CASSPAHSQETQYF	TGTGCCAGCTCACCAGCCCATTCGCAGGAGACCCAGTACTTC
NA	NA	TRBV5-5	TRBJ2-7	CASSTRQINEQYF	TGTGCCAGCAGCACCCGGCAAATCAACGAGCAGTACTTC
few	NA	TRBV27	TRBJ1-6	CASTRDIGSSPLHF	TGTGCCAGCACCAGGGACATAGGGAGCTCACCCCTCCACTTT
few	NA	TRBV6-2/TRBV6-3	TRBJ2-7	CASSYSLGYEQYF	TGTGCCAGCAGTTACTCTCTAGGCTACGAGCAGTACTTC
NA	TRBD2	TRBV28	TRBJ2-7	CASSFVGGGKYEQYF	TGTGCCAGCAGTTTCGTTGGCGGGGGGAAGTACGAGCAGTACTTC
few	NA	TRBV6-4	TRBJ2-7	CASSRSGEEVSYEQYF	TGTGCCAGCAGTCGGTCTGGGGAAGAAGTATCCTACGAGCAGTACTTC
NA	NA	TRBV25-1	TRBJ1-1	CASSEAVRHTEAFF	TGTGCCAGCAGTGAGGCTGTTCGGCACACTGAAGCTTTCTTT